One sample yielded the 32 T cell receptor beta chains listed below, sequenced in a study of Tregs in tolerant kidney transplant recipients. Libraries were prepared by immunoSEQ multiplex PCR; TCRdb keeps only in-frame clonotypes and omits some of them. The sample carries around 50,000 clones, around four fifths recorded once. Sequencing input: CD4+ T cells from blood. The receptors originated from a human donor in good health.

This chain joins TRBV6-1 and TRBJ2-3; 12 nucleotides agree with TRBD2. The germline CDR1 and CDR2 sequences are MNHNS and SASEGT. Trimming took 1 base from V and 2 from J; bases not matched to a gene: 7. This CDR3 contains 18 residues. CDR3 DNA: TGTGCCAGCAGTGAAGAATCCCGACTAGCGGGAGTCACAGATACGCAGTATTTT. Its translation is CASSEESRLAGVTDTQYF.

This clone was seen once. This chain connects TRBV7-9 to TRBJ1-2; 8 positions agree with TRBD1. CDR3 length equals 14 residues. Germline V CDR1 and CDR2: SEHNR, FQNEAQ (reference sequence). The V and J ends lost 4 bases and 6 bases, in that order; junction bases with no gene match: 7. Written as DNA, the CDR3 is TGTGCCAGCAGCTCCCCGGACAGGGCAAATGGCTACACCTTC. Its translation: CASSSPDRANGYTF.

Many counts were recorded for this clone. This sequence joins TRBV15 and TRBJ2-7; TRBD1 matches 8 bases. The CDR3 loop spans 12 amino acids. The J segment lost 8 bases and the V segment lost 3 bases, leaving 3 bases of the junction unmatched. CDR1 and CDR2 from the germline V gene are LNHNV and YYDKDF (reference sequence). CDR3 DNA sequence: TGTGCCACCAGCAGCGGACAGGGTAAGCAGTACTTC. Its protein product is CATSSGQGKQYF.

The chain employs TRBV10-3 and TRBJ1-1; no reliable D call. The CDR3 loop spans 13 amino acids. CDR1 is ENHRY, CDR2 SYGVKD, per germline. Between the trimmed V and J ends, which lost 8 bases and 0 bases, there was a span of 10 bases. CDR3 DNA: TGTGCCATCGGCAGTCTGCTGAACACTGAAGCTTTCTTT. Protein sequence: CAIGSLLNTEAFF.

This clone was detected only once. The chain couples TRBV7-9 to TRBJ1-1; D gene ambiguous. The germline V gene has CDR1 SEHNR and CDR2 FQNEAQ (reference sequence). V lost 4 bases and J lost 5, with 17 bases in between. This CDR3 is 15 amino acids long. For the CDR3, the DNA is TGTGCCAGCAGCTCGTGGACGGGCAAAGGAACTGAAGCTTTCTTT. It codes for CASSSWTGKGTEAFF.

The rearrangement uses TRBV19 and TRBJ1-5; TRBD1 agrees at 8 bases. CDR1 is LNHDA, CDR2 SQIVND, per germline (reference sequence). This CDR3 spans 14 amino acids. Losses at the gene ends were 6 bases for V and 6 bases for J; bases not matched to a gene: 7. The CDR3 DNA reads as TGTGCCAGTAGGGGGACAGGCCTTCTTCAGCCCCAGCATTTT. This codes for CASRGTGLLQPQHF.

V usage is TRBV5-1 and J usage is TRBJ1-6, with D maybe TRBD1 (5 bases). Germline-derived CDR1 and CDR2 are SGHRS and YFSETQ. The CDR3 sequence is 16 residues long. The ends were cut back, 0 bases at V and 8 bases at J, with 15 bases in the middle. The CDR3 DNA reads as TGCGCCAGCAGCTTGGAAGTGGGGCGCCCTGATTCACCCCTCCACTTT. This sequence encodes CASSLEVGRPDSPLHF.

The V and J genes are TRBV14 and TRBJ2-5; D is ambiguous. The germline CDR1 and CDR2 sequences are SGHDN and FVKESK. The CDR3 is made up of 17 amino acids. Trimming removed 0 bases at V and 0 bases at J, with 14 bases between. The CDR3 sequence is CASSQEARRSYQETQYF. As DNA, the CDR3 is TGTGCCAGCAGCCAAGAAGCTAGACGATCGTACCAAGAGACCCAGTACTTC. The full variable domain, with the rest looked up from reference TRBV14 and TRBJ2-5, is EAGVTQFPSHSVIEKGQTVTLRCDPISGHDNLYWYRRVMGKEIKFLLHFVKESKQDESGMPNNRFLAERTGGTYSTLKVQPAELEDSGVYFCASSQEARRSYQETQYFGPGTRLLVL.

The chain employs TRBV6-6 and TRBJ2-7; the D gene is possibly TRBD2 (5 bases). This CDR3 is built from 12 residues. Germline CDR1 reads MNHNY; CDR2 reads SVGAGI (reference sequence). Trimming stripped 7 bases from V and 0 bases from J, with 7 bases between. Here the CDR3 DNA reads TGTGCCAGCACCGCGGGCTCCTACGAGCAGTACTTC. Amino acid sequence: CASTAGSYEQYF.

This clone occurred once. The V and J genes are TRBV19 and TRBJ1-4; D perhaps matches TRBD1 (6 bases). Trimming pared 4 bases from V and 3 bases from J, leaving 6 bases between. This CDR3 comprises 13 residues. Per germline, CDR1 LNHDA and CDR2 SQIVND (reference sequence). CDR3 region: CASSTGANEKLFF. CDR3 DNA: TGTGCCAGTAGTACAGGGGCTAATGAAAAACTGTTTTTT.

The CDR3 sequence: CASSFPGVEEAFF. The DNA for the CDR3 is TGTGCCAGCAGCTTCCCAGGGGTTGAGGAAGCTTTCTTT. This rearrangement joins TRBV7-9 to TRBJ1-1; a weak D match, TRBD1 (6 bases). The CDR3 has 13 residues. Trimming left V 3 bases short and J 8 bases short, with 13 bases between. Per the germline V gene, CDR1 is SEHNR and CDR2 is FQNEAQ (reference sequence).

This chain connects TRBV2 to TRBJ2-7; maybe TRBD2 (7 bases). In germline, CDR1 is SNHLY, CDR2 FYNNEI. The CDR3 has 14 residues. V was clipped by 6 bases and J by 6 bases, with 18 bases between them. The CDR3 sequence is CASRGARGAGEQYF. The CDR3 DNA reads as TGTGCCAGCAGAGGAGCTCGGGGGGCTGGCGAGCAGTACTTC.

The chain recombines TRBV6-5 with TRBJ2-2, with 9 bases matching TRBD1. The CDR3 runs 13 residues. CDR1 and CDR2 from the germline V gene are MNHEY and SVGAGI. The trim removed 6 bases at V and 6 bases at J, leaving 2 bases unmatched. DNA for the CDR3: TGTGCCAGCAGCCACAGGGGGCCCGGGGAGCTGTTTTTT. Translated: CASSHRGPGELFF.

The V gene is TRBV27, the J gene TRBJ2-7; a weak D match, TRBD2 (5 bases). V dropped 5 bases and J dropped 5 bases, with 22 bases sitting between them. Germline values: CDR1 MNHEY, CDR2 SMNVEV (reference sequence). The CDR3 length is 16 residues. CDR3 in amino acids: CASSPRGGGTSDEQYF. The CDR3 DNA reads TGTGCCAGCAGTCCCAGAGGCGGAGGAACGAGTGACGAGCAGTACTTC.

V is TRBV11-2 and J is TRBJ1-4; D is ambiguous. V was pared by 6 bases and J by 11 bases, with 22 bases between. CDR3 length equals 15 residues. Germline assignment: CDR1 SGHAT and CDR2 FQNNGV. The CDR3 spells CASRTPGVVLGKLFF. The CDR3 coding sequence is TGTGCCAGCAGAACCCCCGGGGTGGTTTTAGGGAAACTGTTTTTT.

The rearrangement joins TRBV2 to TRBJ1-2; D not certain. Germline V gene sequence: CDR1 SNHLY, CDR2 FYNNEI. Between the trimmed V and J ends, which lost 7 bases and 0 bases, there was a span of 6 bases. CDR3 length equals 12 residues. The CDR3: CASTQANYGYTF. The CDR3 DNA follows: TGTGCCAGCACTCAAGCTAACTATGGCTACACCTTC.

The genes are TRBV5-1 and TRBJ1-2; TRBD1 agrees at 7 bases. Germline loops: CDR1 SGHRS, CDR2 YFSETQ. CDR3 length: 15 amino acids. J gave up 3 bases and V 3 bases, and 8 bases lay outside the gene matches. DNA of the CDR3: TGCGCCAGCAGCTCCGGCGGGACAGAACACTATGGCTACACCTTC. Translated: CASSSGGTEHYGYTF.

The DNA of the CDR3 is TGTGCCAGCAGCTTACCCAGGGGCTCTGGGGCCAACGTCCTGACTTTC. It is translated as CASSLPRGSGANVLTF. This rearrangement joins TRBV7-8 to TRBJ2-6; D is possibly TRBD1 (6 bases). Germline V CDR1 and CDR2: SGHVS, FQNEAQ. The length of the CDR3 is 16 residues. Trimming stripped 2 bases from V and 0 bases from J, with 8 bases between.

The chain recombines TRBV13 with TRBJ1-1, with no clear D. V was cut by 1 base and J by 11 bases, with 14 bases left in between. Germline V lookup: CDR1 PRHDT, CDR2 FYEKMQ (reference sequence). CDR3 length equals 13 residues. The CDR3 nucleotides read TGTGCCAGCAGCTTAGACCCGTATTCCCAGGCTTTCTTT. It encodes CASSLDPYSQAFF.

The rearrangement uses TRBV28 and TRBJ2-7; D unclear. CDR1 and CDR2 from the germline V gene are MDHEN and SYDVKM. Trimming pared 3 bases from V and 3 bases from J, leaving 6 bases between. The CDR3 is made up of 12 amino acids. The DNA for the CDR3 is TGTGCCAGCAGTTTTTCAGACTACGAGCAGTACTTC. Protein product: CASSFSDYEQYF.

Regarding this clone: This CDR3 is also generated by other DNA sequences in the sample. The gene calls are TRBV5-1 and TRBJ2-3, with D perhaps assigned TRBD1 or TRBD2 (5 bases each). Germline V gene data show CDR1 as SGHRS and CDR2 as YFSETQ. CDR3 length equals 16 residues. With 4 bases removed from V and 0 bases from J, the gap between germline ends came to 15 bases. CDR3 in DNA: TGCGCCAGCAGCCGAGAGGGGATACCTAGCACAGATACGCAGTATTTT. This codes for CASSREGIPSTDTQYF.

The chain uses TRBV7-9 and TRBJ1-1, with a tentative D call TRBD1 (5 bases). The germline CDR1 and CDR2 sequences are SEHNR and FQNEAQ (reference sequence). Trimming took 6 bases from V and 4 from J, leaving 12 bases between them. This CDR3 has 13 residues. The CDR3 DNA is TGTGCCAGCAGACGGTCCGGGGGCACTGAAGCTTTCTTT. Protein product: CASRRSGGTEAFF.

The CDR3 region is CASSSTYEQYF. CDR3 DNA: TGTGCCAGCAGTTCTACCTACGAGCAGTACTTC. The chain joins TRBV27 to TRBJ2-7; no definite D call. The length of the CDR3 is 11 residues. Per the germline V gene, CDR1 is MNHEY and CDR2 is SMNVEV (reference sequence). Trimming pared 4 bases from V and 2 bases from J, leaving 3 bases between.

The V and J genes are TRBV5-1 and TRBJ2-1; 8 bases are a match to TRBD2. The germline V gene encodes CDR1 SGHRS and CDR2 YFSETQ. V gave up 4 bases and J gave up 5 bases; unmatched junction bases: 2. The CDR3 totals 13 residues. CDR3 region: CASSPGGDNEQFF. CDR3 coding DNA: TGCGCCAGCAGCCCCGGGGGGGACAATGAGCAGTTCTTC. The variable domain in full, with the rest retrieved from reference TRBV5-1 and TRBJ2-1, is KAGVTQTPRYLIKTRGQQVTLSCSPISGHRSVSWYQQTPGQGLQFLFEYFSETQRNKGNFPGRFSGRQFSNSRSEMNVSTLELGDSALYLCASSPGGDNEQFFGPGTRLTVL.

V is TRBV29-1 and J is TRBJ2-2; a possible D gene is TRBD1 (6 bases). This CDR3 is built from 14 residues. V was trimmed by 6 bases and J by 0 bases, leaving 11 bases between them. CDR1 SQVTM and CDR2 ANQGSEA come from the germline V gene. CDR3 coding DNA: TGCAGCGTGAGGGGACACACGAACACCGGGGAGCTGTTTTTT. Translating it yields CSVRGHTNTGELFF.

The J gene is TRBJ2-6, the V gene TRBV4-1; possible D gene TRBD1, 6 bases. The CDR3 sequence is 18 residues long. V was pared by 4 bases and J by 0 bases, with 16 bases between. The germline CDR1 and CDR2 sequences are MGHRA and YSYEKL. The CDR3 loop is CASSLFGQGSSGANVLTF. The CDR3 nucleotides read TGCGCCAGCAGCCTGTTCGGGCAGGGGAGCTCTGGGGCCAACGTCCTGACTTTC.

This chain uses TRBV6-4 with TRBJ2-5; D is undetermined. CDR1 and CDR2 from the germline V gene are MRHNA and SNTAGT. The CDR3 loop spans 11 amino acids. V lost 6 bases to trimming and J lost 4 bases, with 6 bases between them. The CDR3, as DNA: TGTGCCAGCAGGCCACGAGAGACCCAGTACTTC. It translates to CASRPRETQYF.

The CDR3 DNA reads TGCAGCGTTGGGTTAGGGAACACCGGGGAGCTGTTTTTT. Its protein product is CSVGLGNTGELFF. The chain couples TRBV29-1 to TRBJ2-2; no firm D call. The V end was cut by 4 bases, the J end by 1 base, with 7 bases between. This CDR3 has 13 residues. Germline lookup yields CDR1 SQVTM and CDR2 ANQGSEA.

In DNA form, the CDR3 reads TGTGCCAGTTTACAGGGGGCTTCGAATCAGCCCCAGCATTTT. Its protein is CASLQGASNQPQHF. The rearrangement joins TRBV6-5 to TRBJ1-5; 9 positions match TRBD1. The CDR3 covers 14 residues. Germline CDR1 and CDR2: MNHEY and SVGAGI. V lost 9 bases and J lost 4; bases outside the gene matches: 7.

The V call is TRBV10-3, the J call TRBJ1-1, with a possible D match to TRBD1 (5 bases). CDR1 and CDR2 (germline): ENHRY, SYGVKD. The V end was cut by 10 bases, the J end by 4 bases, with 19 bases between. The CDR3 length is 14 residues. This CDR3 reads CATAEAGRSTEAFF. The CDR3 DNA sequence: TGTGCCACCGCGGAGGCAGGGCGAAGCACTGAAGCTTTCTTT.

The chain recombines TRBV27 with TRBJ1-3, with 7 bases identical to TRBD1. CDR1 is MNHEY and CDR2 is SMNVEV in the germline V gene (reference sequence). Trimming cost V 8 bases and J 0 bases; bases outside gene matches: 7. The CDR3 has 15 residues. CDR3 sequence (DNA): TGTGCCAGCCGAGGGGGCACGAGCTCTGGAAACACCATATATTTT. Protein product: CASRGGTSSGNTIYF.

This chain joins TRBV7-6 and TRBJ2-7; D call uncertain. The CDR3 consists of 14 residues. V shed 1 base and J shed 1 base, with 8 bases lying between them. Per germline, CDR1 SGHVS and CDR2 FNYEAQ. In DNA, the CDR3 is TGTGCCAGCAGCTTAGGCGGCGGTTCCTACGAGCAGTACTTC. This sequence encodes CASSLGGGSYEQYF.